This paragraph covers one T cell receptor (beta chain) sequence. Its specificity is not known. V was clipped by 4 bases and J by 5 bases, with 8 bases between them. CDR3 length equals 13 residues. Germline V lookup: CDR1 SEHNR, CDR2 FQNEAQ (reference sequence). Primers for the PCR totalled 60 Vbeta and 13 Jbeta. TCRdb's table, derived via immunoSEQ multiplex PCR, lists solely in-frame clones and lacks some. Seen here are 90,000 or so clones, more than 65% observed once, and the top ten hold 15% to 20%. The source of the sample is a study of cytomegalovirus exposure and HLA in healthy donors. Study outcomes and limitations: In an earlier analysis, in some 500 donors, most V segments appeared productive either ~87% or ~30% of the time. While the bulk of TCR sequences proved rare, some public TCRs turned up in many donors.

Sequencing was carried out using PBMCs. The sequence came from a young woman in good health and CMV-seropositive. This chain joins TRBV7-9 and TRBJ2-2; the D gene is possibly TRBD1 (6 bases). The CDR3 bases are TGTGCCAGCAGCTACCAGGGGACCGGGGAGCTGTTTTTT. As protein: CASSYQGTGELFF.